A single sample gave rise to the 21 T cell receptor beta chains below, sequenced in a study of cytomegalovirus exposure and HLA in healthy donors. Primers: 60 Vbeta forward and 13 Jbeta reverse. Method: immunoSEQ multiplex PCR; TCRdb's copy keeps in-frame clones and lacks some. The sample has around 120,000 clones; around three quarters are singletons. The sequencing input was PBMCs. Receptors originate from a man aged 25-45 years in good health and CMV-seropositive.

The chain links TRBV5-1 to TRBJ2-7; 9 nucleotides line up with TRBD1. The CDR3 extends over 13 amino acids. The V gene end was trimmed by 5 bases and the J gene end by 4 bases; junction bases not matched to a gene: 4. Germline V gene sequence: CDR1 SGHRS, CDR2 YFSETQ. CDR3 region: CASSMGQGYEQYF. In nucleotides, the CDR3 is TGCGCCAGCAGTATGGGACAGGGTTACGAGCAGTACTTC.

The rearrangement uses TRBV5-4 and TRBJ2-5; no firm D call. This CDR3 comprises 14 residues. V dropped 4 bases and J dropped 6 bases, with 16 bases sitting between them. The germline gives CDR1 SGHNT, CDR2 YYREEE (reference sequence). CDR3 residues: CASSPASARQTQYF. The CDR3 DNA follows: TGTGCCAGCAGCCCCGCCAGCGCCCGGCAGACCCAGTACTTC.

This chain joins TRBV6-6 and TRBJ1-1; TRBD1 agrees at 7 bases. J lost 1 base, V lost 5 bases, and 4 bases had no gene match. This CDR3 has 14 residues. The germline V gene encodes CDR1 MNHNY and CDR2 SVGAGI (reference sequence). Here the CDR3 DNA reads TGTGCCAGCAGTCTAGGGGGCGCGAACACTGAAGCTTTCTTT. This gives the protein CASSLGGANTEAFF.

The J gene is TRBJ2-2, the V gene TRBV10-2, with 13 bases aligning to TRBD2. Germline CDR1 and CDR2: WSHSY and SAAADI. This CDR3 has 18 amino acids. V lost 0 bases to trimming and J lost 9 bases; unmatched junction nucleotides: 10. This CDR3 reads CASSESMWTSGSVRELFF. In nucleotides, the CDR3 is TGCGCCAGCAGTGAGTCGATGTGGACTAGCGGGAGTGTCAGGGAGCTGTTTTTT.

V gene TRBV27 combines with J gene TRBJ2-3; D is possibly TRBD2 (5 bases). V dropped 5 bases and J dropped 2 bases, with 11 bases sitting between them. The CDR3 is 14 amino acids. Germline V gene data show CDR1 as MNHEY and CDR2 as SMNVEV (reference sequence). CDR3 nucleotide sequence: TGTGCCAGCAGTACCATCGACTACACAGATACGCAGTATTTT. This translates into CASSTIDYTDTQYF.

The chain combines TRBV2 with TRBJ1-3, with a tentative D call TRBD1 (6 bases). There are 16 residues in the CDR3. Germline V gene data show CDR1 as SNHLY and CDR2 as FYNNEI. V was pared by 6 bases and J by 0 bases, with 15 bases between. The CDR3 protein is CASRTGLTSSGNTIYF. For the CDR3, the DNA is TGTGCCAGCAGGACAGGCCTGACTTCCTCTGGAAACACCATATATTTT.

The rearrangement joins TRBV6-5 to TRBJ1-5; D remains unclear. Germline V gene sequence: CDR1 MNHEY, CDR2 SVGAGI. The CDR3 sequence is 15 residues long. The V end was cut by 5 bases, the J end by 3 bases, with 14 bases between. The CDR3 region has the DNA TGTGCCAGCAGTCGCACACAAGGAGACAATCAGCCCCAGCATTTT. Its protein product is CASSRTQGDNQPQHF.

CDR3: CASVRGAINGELFF. CDR3 in DNA: TGTGCCAGCGTCAGGGGGGCAATAAACGGGGAGCTGTTTTTT. The chain couples TRBV2 to TRBJ2-2; TRBD1 is a possible D gene (7 bases). V lost 8 bases and J 7 bases, leaving 17 bases between the germline ends. Germline values: CDR1 SNHLY, CDR2 FYNNEI. CDR3 length equals 14 residues.

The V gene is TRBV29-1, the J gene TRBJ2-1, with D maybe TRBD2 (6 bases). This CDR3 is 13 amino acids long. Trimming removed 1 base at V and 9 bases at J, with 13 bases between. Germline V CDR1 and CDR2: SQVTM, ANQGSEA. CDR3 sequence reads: CSVEGPLGGEQFF. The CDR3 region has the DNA TGCAGCGTTGAAGGCCCGCTCGGGGGTGAGCAGTTCTTC.

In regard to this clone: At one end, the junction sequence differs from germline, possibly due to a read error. CDR3 region: CAISWQGSYTEAFF. The DNA of the CDR3 is TGTGCCATCAGTTGGCAGGGATCGTACACTGAAGCTTTCTTT. V is TRBV6-1 and J is TRBJ1-1, with TRBD1 as a possible D gene (5 bases). The germline gives CDR1 MNHNS, CDR2 SASEGT. The CDR3 length is 14 residues.

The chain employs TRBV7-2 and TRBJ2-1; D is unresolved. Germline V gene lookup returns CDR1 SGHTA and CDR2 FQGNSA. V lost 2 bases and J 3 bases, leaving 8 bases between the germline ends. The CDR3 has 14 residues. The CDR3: CASSLRPGYNEQFF. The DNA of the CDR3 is TGTGCCAGCAGCTTACGACCAGGCTACAATGAGCAGTTCTTC. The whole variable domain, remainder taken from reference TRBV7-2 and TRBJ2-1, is GAGVSQSPSNKVTEKGKDVELRCDPISGHTALYWYRQSLGQGLEFLIYFQGNSAPDKSGLPSDRFSAERTGGSVSTLTIQRTQQEDSAVYLCASSLRPGYNEQFFGPGTRLTVL.

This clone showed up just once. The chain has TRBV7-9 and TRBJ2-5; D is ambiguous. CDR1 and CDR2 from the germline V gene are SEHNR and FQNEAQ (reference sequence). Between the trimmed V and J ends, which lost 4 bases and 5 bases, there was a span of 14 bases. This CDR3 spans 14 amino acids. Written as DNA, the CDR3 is TGTGCCAGCAGCTATCCCTCTAGGTTGGAGACCCAGTACTTC. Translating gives CASSYPSRLETQYF.

This CDR3 reads CASSLTRTGGRTGELFF. The CDR3 coding sequence is TGCGCCAGCAGCTTGACCCGGACAGGGGGCCGGACCGGGGAGCTGTTTTTT. The chain carries TRBV5-1 and TRBJ2-2; 11 bases match TRBD1. The CDR3 has 17 residues. Unmatched junction bases numbered 7, after V lost 1 base and J lost 5 bases. In germline, CDR1 is SGHRS, CDR2 YFSETQ.

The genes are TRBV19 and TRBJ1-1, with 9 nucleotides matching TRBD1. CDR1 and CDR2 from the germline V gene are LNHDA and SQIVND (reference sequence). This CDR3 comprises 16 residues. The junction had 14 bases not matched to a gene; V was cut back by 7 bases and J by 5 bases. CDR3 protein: CASNLGQGRGPTEAFF. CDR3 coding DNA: TGTGCCAGTAACCTTGGACAGGGGAGGGGTCCGACTGAAGCTTTCTTT.

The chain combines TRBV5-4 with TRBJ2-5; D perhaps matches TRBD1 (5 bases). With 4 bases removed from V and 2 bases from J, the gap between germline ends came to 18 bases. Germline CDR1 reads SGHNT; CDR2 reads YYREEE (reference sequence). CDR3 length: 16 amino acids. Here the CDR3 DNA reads TGTGCCAGCAGCCCTTCGACAGCGCTAGGACAAGAGACCCAGTACTTC. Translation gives CASSPSTALGQETQYF.

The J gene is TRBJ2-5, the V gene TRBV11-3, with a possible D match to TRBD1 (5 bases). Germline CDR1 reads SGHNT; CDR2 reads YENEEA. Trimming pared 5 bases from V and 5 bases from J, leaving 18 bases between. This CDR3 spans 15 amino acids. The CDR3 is CASSRSGSGGETQYF. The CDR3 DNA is TGTGCCAGCAGCCGATCAGGGTCAGGTGGGGAGACCCAGTACTTC.

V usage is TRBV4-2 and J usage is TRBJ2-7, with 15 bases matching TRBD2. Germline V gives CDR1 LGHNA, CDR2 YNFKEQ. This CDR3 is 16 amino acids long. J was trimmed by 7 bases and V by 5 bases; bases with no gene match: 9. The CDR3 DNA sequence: TGTGCCAGCAGCTTCCGGACTAGCGGGAGGGCCGGAGAGCAGTACTTC. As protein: CASSFRTSGRAGEQYF.

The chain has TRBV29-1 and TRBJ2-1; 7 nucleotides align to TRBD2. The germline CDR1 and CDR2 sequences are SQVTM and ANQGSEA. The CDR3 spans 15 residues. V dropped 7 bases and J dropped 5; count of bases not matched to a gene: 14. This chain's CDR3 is CSGGGTSVLNNEQFF. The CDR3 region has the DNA TGCAGCGGGGGGGGTACTAGCGTTTTGAACAATGAGCAGTTCTTC.

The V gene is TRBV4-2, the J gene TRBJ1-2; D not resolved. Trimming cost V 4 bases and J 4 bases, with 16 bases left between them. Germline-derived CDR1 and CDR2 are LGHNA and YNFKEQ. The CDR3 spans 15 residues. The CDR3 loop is CASSPPGTDGYGYTF. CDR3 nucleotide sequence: TGTGCCAGCAGCCCGCCCGGCACAGATGGCTATGGCTACACCTTC.

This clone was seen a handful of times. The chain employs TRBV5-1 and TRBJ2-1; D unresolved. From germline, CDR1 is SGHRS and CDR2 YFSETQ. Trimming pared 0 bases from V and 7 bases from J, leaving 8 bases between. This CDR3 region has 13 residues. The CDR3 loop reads CASSLDPGNEQFF. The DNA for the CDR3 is TGCGCCAGCAGCTTGGACCCGGGTAATGAGCAGTTCTTC.

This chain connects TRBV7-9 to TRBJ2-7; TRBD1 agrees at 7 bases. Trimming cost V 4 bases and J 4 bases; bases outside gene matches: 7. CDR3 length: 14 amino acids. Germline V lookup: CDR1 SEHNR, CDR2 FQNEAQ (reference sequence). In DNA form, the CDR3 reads TGTGCCAGCAGCTCTCAGACAGGGAAGTACGAGCAGTACTTC. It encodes CASSSQTGKYEQYF.